These 2 T cell receptor beta chains were sequenced from one sample in a study of T cell repertoires in cytomegalovirus infection. These receptors' targets are unknown. TCRdb redid the calling of the reads with MiXCR, one entry per CDR3 protein. Of around 360,000 distinct CDR3 sequences listed, approximately 35% are singletons. The source material was cultured PBMCs, sampled from culture after CMV antigen stimulation. Receptors were obtained from a human donor in good health (CMV status not recorded). Some clones in this sample may be carry-over from other donors' samples.

The V call is TRBV7-9, the J call TRBJ2-1; 7 nucleotides align to TRBD1. CDR3 length equals 16 residues. Germline V gene lookup returns CDR1 SEHNR and CDR2 FQNEAQ (reference sequence). V trimming: 7 bases; J trimming: 4 bases; junction bases outside the gene matches: 13. CDR3 DNA sequence: TGTGCCAGCACCACTGCCGGGACAGACTATTACAATGAGCAGTTCTTC. The encoded protein is CASTTAGTDYYNEQFF.

The chain uses TRBV12-3 or TRBV12-4 and TRBJ2-2, with D uncertain. V gave up 6 bases and J gave up 13 bases, with 12 bases separating them. This CDR3 has 11 amino acids. The CDR3 region is CASSQKRALFF. DNA for the CDR3: TGTGCCAGCAGCCAGAAAAGGGCGCTGTTTTTT.